This T cell receptor beta chain originates from a study of siplizumab effects on memory and regulatory T cells. With V trimmed by 2 bases and J by 4 bases, 8 bases remained unmatched. The length of the CDR3 is 15 residues. Germline values: CDR1 SGHRS, CDR2 YFSETQ. The assay was immunoSEQ multiplex PCR, and TCRdb's table has in-frame clones only and misses some. This table holds 95,000 to 100,000 clones, around nine tenths found once. The receptor was derived from a human donor in good health. The V call is TRBV5-1, the J call TRBJ2-7; 8 nucleotides line up with TRBD2. Sequencing input: non-Treg CD4+ T cells sorted from blood. CDR3 in DNA: TGCGCCAGCAGCTTAATGGGCGGGGGGCTGTACGAGCAGTACTTC. Protein: CASSLMGGGLYEQYF.